The 22 T cell receptor beta chains below were found in one sample sequenced in a study of blood T cell repertoires in COVID-19. Measured with immunoSEQ multiplex PCR; TCRdb has only the in-frame clones, and not every one. The sample lists roughly 320,000 clones, approximately 91% occurring once. Sequenced material: PBMCs or T cells enriched from blood (not recorded which). The receptors come from a woman younger than 45 who had been exposed to COVID-19.

The rearrangement uses TRBV7-8 and TRBJ2-5; 8 bases match TRBD1. Germline trimming cut 1 base from V and 0 bases from J; bases unmatched to any gene: 1. CDR1 and CDR2 (germline): SGHVS, FQNEAQ. This CDR3 has 15 residues. The CDR3: CASSLGDRYQETQYF. The CDR3 DNA is TGTGCCAGCAGCTTAGGGGACAGGTACCAAGAGACCCAGTACTTC.

V gene TRBV5-4 combines with J gene TRBJ1-1, with 7 bases lining up with TRBD1. V shed 4 bases, J shed 6 bases, and the junction held 12 bases outside the gene matches. The length of the CDR3 is 15 residues. CDR1 is SGHNT and CDR2 is YYREEE in the germline V gene (reference sequence). CDR3 DNA: TGTGCCAGCAGCCGAGAAACAGGGGCCGCGGCTGAAGCTTTCTTT. Protein sequence: CASSRETGAAAEAFF.

CDR3 in DNA: TGTGCCAGCAGCCAGGGACAGGGCCCCTACGAGCAGTACTTC. Encoded protein: CASSQGQGPYEQYF. The V call is TRBV5-6, the J call TRBJ2-7, with TRBD1 matching 9 bases. The CDR3 is 14 residues long. CDR1 is SGHDT, CDR2 YYEEEE, per germline. V lost 4 bases and J lost 2; bases outside the gene matches: 4.

The rearrangement links TRBV12-3 or TRBV12-4 to TRBJ1-2; TRBD1 agrees at 8 bases. The CDR3 extends over 13 amino acids. Trimming took 6 bases from V and 4 from J; bases not matched to a gene: 4. This CDR3 is CASRQGAIYGYTF. CDR3 DNA sequence: TGTGCCAGCAGGCAGGGGGCGATCTATGGCTACACCTTC.

The J gene is TRBJ1-2, the V gene TRBV6-5; tentative D call: TRBD1 (6 bases). The CDR3 runs to 14 residues. V gave up 7 bases and J gave up 7 bases, with 19 bases separating them. CDR1 is MNHEY and CDR2 is SVGAGI in the germline V gene. CDR3 loop: CASNQRQEARGYTF. In DNA form, the CDR3 reads TGTGCCAGCAACCAACGACAGGAGGCGCGTGGCTACACCTTC.

The V gene is TRBV7-9, the J gene TRBJ1-1; D unclear. The CDR3 length is 13 residues. Germline assignment: CDR1 SEHNR and CDR2 FQNEAQ (reference sequence). Trimming left V 5 bases short and J 4 bases short, with 11 bases between. The CDR3 loop is CASSRAGSTEAFF. The CDR3 coding sequence is TGTGCCAGCAGCCGGGCGGGGAGCACTGAAGCTTTCTTT. The variable domain in full, completed from reference TRBV7-9 and TRBJ1-1, reads DTGVSQNPRHKITKRGQNVTFRCDPISEHNRLYWYRQTLGQGPEFLTYFQNEAQLEKSRLLSDRFSAERPKGSFSTLEIQRTEQGDSAMYLCASSRAGSTEAFFGQGTRLTVV.

CDR3 sequence (DNA): TGTGCCAGCAGTGAAAAAATCTCGGACAGGGTGGGGACTGAAGCTTTCTTT. Translated: CASSEKISDRVGTEAFF. The chain couples TRBV25-1 to TRBJ1-1, with TRBD1 identical over 8 bases. Trimming took 2 bases from V and 5 from J; bases not matched to a gene: 13. The CDR3 has 17 residues. Germline V gives CDR1 MGHDK, CDR2 SYGVNS.

This clone was detected a few times. V usage is TRBV5-4 and J usage is TRBJ2-7; D may be TRBD1 (6 bases). The CDR3 has 12 residues. Germline CDR1 SGHNT, CDR2 YYREEE (reference sequence). Trimming removed 5 bases at V and 7 bases at J, with 13 bases between. The DNA of the CDR3 is TGTGCCAGCAGGTCACAGGGTGGAGAGCAGTACTTC. It encodes CASRSQGGEQYF. The full variable domain, in which reference TRBV5-4 and TRBJ2-7 provide the parts outside the CDR3, is ETGVTQSPTHLIKTRGQQVTLRCSSQSGHNTVSWYQQALGQGPQFIFQYYREEENGRGNFPPRFSGLQFPNYSSELNVNALELDDSALYLCASRSQGGEQYFGPGTRLTVT.

The J gene is TRBJ1-5, the V gene TRBV20-1; D is unclear. The CDR3 totals 12 residues. CDR1 is DFQATT, CDR2 SNEGSKA, per germline (reference sequence). Trimming removed 3 bases at V and 7 bases at J, with 10 bases between. The CDR3: CSASSPGQPQHF. The DNA for the CDR3 is TGCAGTGCTAGTTCACCCGGGCAGCCCCAGCATTTT.

This clone came up once. The chain links TRBV27 to TRBJ1-5, with D perhaps matching TRBD1 (6 bases). Germline values: CDR1 MNHEY, CDR2 SMNVEV (reference sequence). This CDR3 comprises 16 residues. V lost 4 bases and J 4 bases, leaving 17 bases between the germline ends. The CDR3 is CASSSSYGGQNQPQHF. The DNA for the CDR3 is TGTGCCAGCAGTTCGTCCTACGGGGGGCAGAATCAGCCCCAGCATTTT.

The chain has TRBV19 and TRBJ2-7; D perhaps matches TRBD2 (5 bases). CDR3 length: 15 residues. Deletions cut 5 bases from V and 0 bases from J, with 14 bases between. Germline V lookup: CDR1 LNHDA, CDR2 SQIVND (reference sequence). The CDR3 here is CASSSLEAGSYEQYF. The CDR3 DNA reads as TGTGCCAGTAGTTCTCTCGAGGCGGGCTCCTACGAGCAGTACTTC.

The chain is built from TRBV2 and TRBJ1-6, with 7 bases aligning to TRBD1. V gave up 1 base and J gave up 7 bases; unmatched junction bases: 10. There are 17 residues in the CDR3. Per the germline V gene, CDR1 is SNHLY and CDR2 is FYNNEI. CDR3 in amino acids: CASSEGQGKVLNSPLHF. CDR3 in DNA: TGTGCCAGCAGTGAAGGACAGGGTAAAGTTCTCAATTCACCCCTCCACTTT.

This clone was found once. This rearrangement joins TRBV27 to TRBJ1-2, with D possibly being TRBD1 (6 bases). Germline CDR1 is MNHEY and CDR2 is SMNVEV (reference sequence). This CDR3 has 13 residues. V lost 8 bases, J lost 8 bases, and 18 bases lay in between. The DNA of the CDR3 is TGTGCCAGCTCAGGGGCCCGCTCTGGGGGCTACACCTTC. Translating gives CASSGARSGGYTF.

The rearrangement joins TRBV27 to TRBJ1-1, with 7 nucleotides matching TRBD1. The CDR3 totals 15 residues. In germline, CDR1 is MNHEY, CDR2 SMNVEV (reference sequence). J gave up 0 bases and V 3 bases, and 4 bases lay outside the gene matches. CDR3 coding DNA: TGTGCCAGCAGTTTTGGGACAGAGATGAACACTGAAGCTTTCTTT. This sequence encodes CASSFGTEMNTEAFF.

In its sample, this clone was seen once. The genes are TRBV24-1 and TRBJ2-6, with TRBD1 matching over 9 bases. V dropped 3 bases and J dropped 0; count of bases not matched to a gene: 5. The CDR3 has 18 amino acids. Germline CDR1 is KGHDR and CDR2 is SFDVKD. The CDR3 loop is CATSDVGQGHSGANVLTF. CDR3 coding DNA: TGTGCCACCAGTGATGTTGGACAGGGGCACTCTGGGGCCAACGTCCTGACTTTC.

The chain has TRBV12-5 and TRBJ2-1, with TRBD2 as a possible D gene (6 bases). This CDR3 comprises 16 residues. Germline V gives CDR1 LGHNT, CDR2 FRNRAP. The V end lost 2 bases, the J end lost 7 bases, and 18 bases lay between the germline ends. The CDR3 DNA reads as TGTGCTAGTGGTTTGCCCCTCGAGCAGGGAGGTAATGAGCAGTTCTTC. It is translated as CASGLPLEQGGNEQFF. The complete variable domain, with remaining parts taken from reference TRBV12-5 and TRBJ2-1, reads DARVTQTPRHKVTEMGQEVTMRCQPILGHNTVFWYRQTMMQGLELLAYFRNRAPLDDSGMPKDRFSAEMPDATLATLKIQPSEPRDSAVYFCASGLPLEQGGNEQFFGPGTRLTVL.

The rearrangement joins TRBV7-9 to TRBJ2-5, with 7 nucleotides matching TRBD2. This CDR3 has 15 residues. V shed 8 bases, J shed 4 bases, and the junction held 13 bases outside the gene matches. Germline assignment: CDR1 SEHNR and CDR2 FQNEAQ (reference sequence). The CDR3 DNA reads as TGTGCCAGCTGGGCATCGGGGGGTCAGAGAGAGACCCAGTACTTC. This sequence encodes CASWASGGQRETQYF. Together with reference TRBV7-9 and TRBJ2-5, the CDR3 gives the full variable domain: DTGVSQNPRHKITKRGQNVTFRCDPISEHNRLYWYRQTLGQGPEFLTYFQNEAQLEKSRLLSDRFSAERPKGSFSTLEIQRTEQGDSAMYLCASWASGGQRETQYFGPGTRLLVL.

V is TRBV7-2 and J is TRBJ2-3; 10 bases map to TRBD2. V lost 2 bases, J lost 8 bases, and 7 bases stayed unmatched. The CDR3 extends over 15 amino acids. Looked up from germline, CDR1 is SGHTA and CDR2 is FQGNSA. The CDR3 is CASSLYNSGGFTQYF. The DNA for the CDR3 is TGTGCCAGCAGCTTATACAATAGCGGGGGGTTTACGCAGTATTTT.

This rearrangement joins TRBV19 to TRBJ2-1; a weak D match, TRBD2 (6 bases). Germline CDR1 LNHDA, CDR2 SQIVND (reference sequence). This CDR3 is built from 15 residues. Trimming cost V 8 bases and J 6 bases, with 20 bases left between them. The CDR3 loop reads CASRRKGLASNEQFF. As DNA, the CDR3 is TGTGCCAGTCGACGGAAGGGACTCGCTAGCAATGAGCAGTTCTTC.

The V call is TRBV7-2, the J call TRBJ1-2; D perhaps matches TRBD1 (6 bases). The germline V gene has CDR1 SGHTA and CDR2 FQGNSA. The CDR3 covers 16 residues. Between the trimmed V and J ends, which lost 1 base and 4 bases, there was a span of 16 bases. Here the CDR3 reads CASSLEQGGEIYGYTF. In DNA, the CDR3 is TGTGCCAGCAGCTTAGAACAGGGAGGGGAGATCTATGGCTACACCTTC.

V and J are TRBV11-2 and TRBJ1-2; tentative D call: TRBD1 (6 bases). Trimming took off 5 bases at V and 4 bases at J, with 11 bases between the two ends. The length of the CDR3 is 13 residues. From germline, CDR1 is SGHAT and CDR2 FQNNGV. The CDR3 loop is CASSATGVYGYTF. In DNA, the CDR3 is TGTGCCAGCAGCGCGACAGGCGTCTATGGCTACACCTTC.

The genes are TRBV11-2 and TRBJ2-7; 7 nucleotides agree with TRBD2. V lost 5 bases and J lost 3; bases outside the gene matches: 7. In germline, CDR1 is SGHAT, CDR2 FQNNGV. This CDR3 has 14 residues. CDR3 sequence reads: CASSARGTGYEQYF. In DNA form, the CDR3 reads TGTGCCAGCAGCGCGCGGGGGACTGGCTACGAGCAGTACTTC.